Sequencing of this TCR beta chain was carried out in a study of Ad26.COV2.S vaccination and SARS-CoV-2 variants. Across the whole study: Donor participated within the Ad26.COV2.S arm of the COV1001 trial. Regarding the study as a whole: Vaccine recipients surpassed placebo recipients in spike-specific TCR breadth. The breadth of spike-specific CD8+ and CD4+ T cell responses after vaccination was reportedly substantial.

Measured with immunoSEQ multiplex PCR; TCRdb has only the in-frame clones, and not every one. The data hold some 480,000 clones, with approximately 90% observed a single time. Treatment: 15 to 20 received Ad26.COV2.S at low or high dose, single or two shots; a few received placebo; per-sample allocation not given. Specimens were obtained on day 63 following the first vaccine or placebo injection. With regard to this clone: Its antigen is as yet unknown.

The source material was peripheral blood, sampled in a trial of Ad26.COV2.S vaccine versus placebo. The TCR was taken from a person aged 18-60 years who received the Ad26.COV2.S COVID-19 vaccine or a placebo.

CDR3 sequence reads: CASEDRGSTQPQHF. In nucleotides, the CDR3 is TGTGCCAGTGAGGACAGGGGCTCCACTCAGCCCCAGCATTTT. V gene TRBV28 combines with J gene TRBJ1-5; 9 bases agree with TRBD1. Per germline, CDR1 MDHEN and CDR2 SYDVKM. This CDR3 contains 14 residues. The trim removed 9 bases at V and 6 bases at J, leaving 9 bases unmatched.